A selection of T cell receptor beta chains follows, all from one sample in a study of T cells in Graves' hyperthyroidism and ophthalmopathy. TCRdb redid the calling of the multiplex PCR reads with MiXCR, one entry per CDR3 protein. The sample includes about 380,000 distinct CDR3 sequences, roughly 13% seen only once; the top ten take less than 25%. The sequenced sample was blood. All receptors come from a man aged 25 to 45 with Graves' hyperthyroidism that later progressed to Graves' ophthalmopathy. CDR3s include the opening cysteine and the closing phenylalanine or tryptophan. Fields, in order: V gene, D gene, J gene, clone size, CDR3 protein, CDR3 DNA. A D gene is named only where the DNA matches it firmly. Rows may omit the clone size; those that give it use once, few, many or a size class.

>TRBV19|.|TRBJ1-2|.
CASSTEGLDYGYTF
TGTGCCAGTAGTACCGAGGGGTTGGACTATGGCTACACCTTC
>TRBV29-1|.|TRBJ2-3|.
CSVDSGQTDTQYF
TGCAGCGTTGACTCAGGACAGACAGATACGCAGTATTTT
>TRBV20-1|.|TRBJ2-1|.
CSANGDGYSYNEQFF
TGCAGTGCTAATGGGGACGGATACTCCTACAATGAGCAGTTCTTC
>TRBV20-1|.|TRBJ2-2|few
CSAREGVTGELFF
TGCAGTGCTAGAGAGGGGGTAACCGGGGAGCTGTTTTTT
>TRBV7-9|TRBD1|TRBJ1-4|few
CASSLPGGEKLFF
TGTGCCAGCAGCTTACCAGGGGGTGAAAAACTGTTTTTT
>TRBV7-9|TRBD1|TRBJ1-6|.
CASSSLGQGAIRSPLHF
TGTGCCAGCAGCTCGTTGGGACAGGGGGCTATACGATCACCCCTCCACTTT
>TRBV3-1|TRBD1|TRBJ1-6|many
CASRQSRTGLTPLHF
TGTGCCAGCAGACAGAGCAGGACAGGGCTGACACCCCTCCACTTT
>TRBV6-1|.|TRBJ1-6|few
CASSEVVTRYNSPLHF
TGTGCCAGCAGTGAAGTTGTGACCCGATATAATTCACCCCTCCACTTT
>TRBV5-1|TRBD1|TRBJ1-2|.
CASSLATGGGYGYTF
TGCGCCAGCAGCTTGGCGACAGGGGGCGGGTATGGCTACACCTTC
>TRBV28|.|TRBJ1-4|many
CASSFKAEKLFF
TGTGCCAGCAGTTTTAAGGCCGAAAAACTGTTTTTT
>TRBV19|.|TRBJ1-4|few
CSSTTWRRSTNEKLFF
TGTTCCAGTACCACCTGGAGACGCTCAACTAATGAAAAACTGTTTTTT
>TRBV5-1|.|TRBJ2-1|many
CASSFFRGAWEQFF
TGCGCCAGCAGCTTCTTCCGGGGGGCATGGGAGCAGTTCTTC
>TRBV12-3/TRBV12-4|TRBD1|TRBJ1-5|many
CASSPQGIGQPQHF
TGTGCCAGCAGCCCACAGGGGATCGGTCAGCCCCAGCATTTT
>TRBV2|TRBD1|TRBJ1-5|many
CASSEGQGARNQPQHF
TGTGCCAGCAGTGAAGGACAGGGGGCTCGGAATCAGCCCCAGCATTTT
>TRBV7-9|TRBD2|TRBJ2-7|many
CASSFGLAGGSYEQYF
TGTGCCAGCAGCTTTGGACTAGCGGGGGGTTCCTACGAGCAGTACTTC
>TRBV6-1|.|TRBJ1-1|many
CASRNPGLNTEAFF
TGTGCCAGCAGGAATCCCGGACTGAACACTGAAGCTTTCTTT
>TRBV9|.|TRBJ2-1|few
CASSWEDGDQFF
TGTGCCAGCAGTTGGGAGGACGGGGACCAGTTCTTC
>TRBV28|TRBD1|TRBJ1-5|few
CASTITDRGYSNQPQHF
TGTGCCAGCACTATCACTGACAGGGGTTATAGCAATCAGCCCCAGCATTTT
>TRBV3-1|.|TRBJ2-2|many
CASSLRFNTGELFF
TGTGCCAGCAGCCTAAGGTTTAACACCGGGGAGCTGTTTTTT
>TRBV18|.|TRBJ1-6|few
CASSPLDSSYNSPLHF
TGTGCCAGCTCACCCCTCGACAGCTCCTATAATTCACCCCTCCACTTT
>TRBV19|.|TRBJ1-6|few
CASSISRADNSPLHF
TGTGCCAGTAGTATATCACGAGCGGATAATTCACCCCTCCACTTT
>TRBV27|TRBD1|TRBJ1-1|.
CASSLFPGDRESSEAFF
TGTGCCAGCAGTTTATTCCCCGGGGACAGAGAGTCTTCTGAAGCTTTCTTT
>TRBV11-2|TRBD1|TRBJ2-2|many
CASSWGTGGFTGELFF
TGTGCCAGCAGCTGGGGGACAGGGGGCTTCACCGGGGAGCTGTTTTTT
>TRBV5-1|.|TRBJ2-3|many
CASSVAGRLSPTDTQYF
TGCGCCAGCAGCGTGGCGGGACGCCTTTCCCCCACAGATACGCAGTATTTT
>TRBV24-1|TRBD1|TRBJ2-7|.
CATSDRTGIEQYF
TGTGCCACCAGTGATCGGACAGGGATAGAGCAGTACTTC
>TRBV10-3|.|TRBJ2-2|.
CAIRGSGELFF
TGTGCCATCCGGGGCTCCGGGGAGCTGTTTTTT
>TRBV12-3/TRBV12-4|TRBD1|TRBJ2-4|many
CASSLRPTGQNIQYF
TGTGCCAGCAGTTTACGGCCGACAGGGCAAAACATTCAGTACTTC
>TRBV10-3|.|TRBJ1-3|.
CATLGVSGNTIYF
TGTGCCACCCTAGGGGTATCTGGAAACACCATATATTTT
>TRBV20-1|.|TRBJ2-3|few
CSARGIHETQYF
TGCAGTGCTAGAGGTATACATGAGACGCAGTATTTT
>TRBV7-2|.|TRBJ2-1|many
CASSGQRVREQFF
TGTGCCAGCAGCGGCCAGCGGGTGCGTGAGCAGTTCTTC
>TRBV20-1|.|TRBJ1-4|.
CSASTPEKLFF
TGCAGTGCTAGTACCCCGGAAAAACTGTTTTTT
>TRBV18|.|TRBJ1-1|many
CASSPAAGYMNTEAFF
TGTGCCAGCTCACCAGCGGCAGGATACATGAACACTGAAGCTTTCTTT
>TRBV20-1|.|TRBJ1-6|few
CSARGFLGNSYNSPLHF
TGCAGTGCTAGGGGCTTCTTAGGGAATTCCTATAATTCACCCCTCCACTTT
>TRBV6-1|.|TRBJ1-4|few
CATHWNEKLFF
TGTGCCACCCACTGGAATGAAAAACTGTTTTTT
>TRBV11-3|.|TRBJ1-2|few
CASSLDGYYYTF
TGTGCCAGCAGCTTAGATGGATACTACTACACCTTC
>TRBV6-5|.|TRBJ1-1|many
CASSYSIGFLQVWSEAFF
TGTGCCAGCAGTTACTCGATTGGTTTTTTACAGGTCTGGTCTGAAGCTTTCTTT
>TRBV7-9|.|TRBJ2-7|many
CASSRDSSEQYF
TGTGCCAGCAGCCGCGACAGCTCCGAGCAGTACTTC
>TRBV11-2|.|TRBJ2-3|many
CASSSRGGPRGTDTQYF
TGTGCCAGCAGCTCCCGCGGAGGACCACGCGGCACAGATACGCAGTATTTT
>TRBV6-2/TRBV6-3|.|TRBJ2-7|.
CASSYSNSYEQYF
TGTGCCAGCAGTTACTCGAACAGCTACGAGCAGTACTTC
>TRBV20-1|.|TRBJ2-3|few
CSASRAGGGDTQYF
TGCAGTGCTAGTCGTGCAGGGGGGGGTGATACGCAGTATTTT
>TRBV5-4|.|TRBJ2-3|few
CASNPGSDTQYF
TGTGCCAGCAACCCAGGCTCCGATACGCAGTATTTT
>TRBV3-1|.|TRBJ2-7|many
CASSQRGSYEQYF
TGTGCCAGCAGCCAAAGGGGGTCCTACGAGCAGTACTTC
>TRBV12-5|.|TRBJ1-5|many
CASIGDTGQPQHF
TGTGCTAGTATCGGCGACACTGGACAGCCCCAGCATTTT
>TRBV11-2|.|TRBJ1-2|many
CASSTTGYGYTF
TGTGCCAGCAGCACGACAGGTTATGGCTACACCTTC
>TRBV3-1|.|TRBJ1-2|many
CASSQDGIRGPTPRYGYTF
TGTGCCAGCAGCCAAGATGGTATCCGAGGACCGACGCCTAGGTATGGCTACACCTTC
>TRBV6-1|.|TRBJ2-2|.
CASSWRGHTGELFF
TGTGCCAGCAGTTGGAGGGGGCACACCGGGGAGCTGTTTTTT
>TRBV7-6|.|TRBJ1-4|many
CASSLNAGMGLEKLFF
TGTGCCAGCAGCTTAAACGCAGGGATGGGGCTTGAAAAACTGTTTTTT
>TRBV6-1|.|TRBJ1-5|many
CASSFPGPNQPQHF
TGTGCCAGCAGTTTCCCGGGCCCCAATCAGCCCCAGCATTTT
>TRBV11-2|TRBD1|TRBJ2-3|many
CASSFRQGDSVDTQYF
TGTGCCAGCAGCTTCAGACAGGGGGATAGTGTAGATACGCAGTATTTT
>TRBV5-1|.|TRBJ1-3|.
CASSWDFGNTIYF
TGCGCCAGCAGCTGGGACTTCGGAAACACCATATATTTT
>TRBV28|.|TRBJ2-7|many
CASSSPKIRYEQYF
TGTGCCAGCAGTTCCCCAAAAATTCGCTACGAGCAGTACTTC